The clone carrying this T cell receptor (beta chain) was seen a few times. Its antigen is currently unknown. These data belong to a study of T cell repertoires in cytomegalovirus infection. Trimming took 0 bases from V and 4 from J, leaving 13 bases between them. In germline, CDR1 is SGHDT, CDR2 YYEEEE. The CDR3 loop spans 15 amino acids. Each CDR3 protein gets one entry after TCRdb re-called the reads with MiXCR. The sample lists around 340,000 distinct CDR3 sequences; just under 30% were seen once. The sample was cultured PBMCs, taken from culture after CMV antigen stimulation. This TCR came from a human donor in good health (CMV status not recorded). Some clones in this sample may be carry-over from other donors' samples. The rearrangement links TRBV5-6 to TRBJ1-1; D call uncertain. CDR3 residues: CASSLGVRFRTEAFF. The CDR3 DNA reads as TGTGCCAGCAGCTTGGGTGTAAGGTTTCGCACTGAAGCTTTCTTT.